This T cell receptor beta chain was obtained from a study of molecular identifiers for immune sequencing clone quantification. Overall study: Across replicate runs, RNA obtained from approximately 20,000 or 98,000 naive CD8 cells was divided into five, with four undergoing sequencing. Study conclusions and caveats: Detecting spiked Jurkat TCR RNA from one cell among approximately 1 million naive cells was reportedly possible.

Germline CDR1 and CDR2: SGDLS and YYNGEE. CDR3 length: 15 amino acids. Trimming cost V 3 bases and J 0 bases, with 12 bases left between them. It was with previously described methods and listed TCR primers that bulk TCR libraries were made. TCRdb redid the calling of the PCR reads with MiXCR, one entry per CDR3 protein. The table includes over 550,000 distinct CDR3 sequences, less than 30% detected once. This clonotype has more than one count but fewer than ten. Antigen: not known. Sequenced: naive CD8+ T cells from blood, with Jurkat cell RNA spiked in. As to subset: FACS-sorted CD8+CD4-CCR7+CD45RA+ naive T cells. The V and J genes are TRBV9 and TRBJ2-5; the D gene is possibly TRBD2 (6 bases). The TCR comes from a human donor in good health. Some libraries in this study had Jurkat cell RNA spiked in. The CDR3 bases are TGTGCCAGCAGCGCGGGTGGAGGGAACCAAGAGACCCAGTACTTC. This codes for CASSAGGGNQETQYF. The full variable domain, in which reference TRBV9 and TRBJ2-5 provide the parts outside the CDR3, is DSGVTQTPKHLITATGQRVTLRCSPRSGDLSVYWYQQSLDQGLQFLIQYYNGEERAKGNILERFSAQQFPDLHSELNLSSLELGDSALYFCASSAGGGNQETQYFGPGTRLLVL.